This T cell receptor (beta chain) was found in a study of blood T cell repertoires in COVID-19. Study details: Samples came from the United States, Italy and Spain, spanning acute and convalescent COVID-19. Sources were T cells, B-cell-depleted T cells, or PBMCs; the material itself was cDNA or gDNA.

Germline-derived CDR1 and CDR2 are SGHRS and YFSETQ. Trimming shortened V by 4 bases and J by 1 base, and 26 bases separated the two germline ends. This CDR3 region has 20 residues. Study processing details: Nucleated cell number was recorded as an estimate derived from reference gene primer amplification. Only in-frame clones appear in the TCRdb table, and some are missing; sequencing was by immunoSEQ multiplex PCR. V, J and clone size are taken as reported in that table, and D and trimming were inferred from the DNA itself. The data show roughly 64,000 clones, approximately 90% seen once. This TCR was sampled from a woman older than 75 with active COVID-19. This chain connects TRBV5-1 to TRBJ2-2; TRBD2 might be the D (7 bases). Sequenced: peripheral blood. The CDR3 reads CASSTEGGWTAQMNTGELFF. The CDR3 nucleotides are TGCGCCAGCAGCACCGAGGGGGGGTGGACAGCACAGATGAACACCGGGGAGCTGTTTTTT.